The rows below give T cell receptor beta chains drawn from one sample of a study of T cells in narcolepsy. Produced via immunoSEQ multiplex PCR; TCRdb's table is partial and in-frame only. Here the sample spans around 20,000 clones, around 86% being singletons. The source material was memory (CD45RA-) CD4+ T cells from blood. These TCRs come from a human donor in good health. Each CDR3 is given with its conserved first and last residue. The order of the fields is V gene, D gene, CDR3 length, J gene, clone size, CDR3 DNA, CDR3 protein. D genes are given only for firm matches. Expanded clones get a size class; other rows say once, few or many, or leave the size out.

TRBV2	TRBD1	15	TRBJ1-2	once	TGTGCCAGCAGGACAGACACAGGGGGCGACTATGGCTACACCTTC	CASRTDTGGDYGYTF
TRBV5-1	TRBD2	15	TRBJ2-1	NA	TGCGCCAGCAGCTTGGTACTAGCGGCGGGGAATGAGCAGTTCTTC	CASSLVLAAGNEQFF
TRBV2	NA	14	TRBJ2-7	NA	TGTGCCAGCAGTGAAGTCCTAGTCTCGGGTGAGCAGTACTTC	CASSEVLVSGEQYF
TRBV7-2	NA	12	TRBJ2-1	NA	TGTGCCAGCAGCTTCCAGACACGAGAGCAGTTCTTC	CASSFQTREQFF
TRBV30	TRBD2	16	TRBJ2-3	NA	TGTGCCTGGGGTGATACGAGGGGAGGGCATGGAGATACGCAGTATTTT	CAWGDTRGGHGDTQYF
TRBV29-1	NA	15	TRBJ2-1	NA	TGCAGCGTTGAAAAGGGACCCGCTTCGGACAATGAGCAGTTCTTC	CSVEKGPASDNEQFF
TRBV4-2	NA	17	TRBJ1-1	NA	TGTGCCAGCAGCCAAGATGTCTTGCGAGGCAGTTCCACTGAAGCTTTCTTT	CASSQDVLRGSSTEAFF
TRBV6-5	TRBD1	15	TRBJ2-2	NA	TGTGCCAGCAGGACAGGGGGCAAGAACACCGGGGAGCTGTTTTTT	CASRTGGKNTGELFF
TRBV7-8	NA	15	TRBJ2-7	few	TGTGCCAGCACCTATGGGGGACTTGGAAGCTACGAGCAGTACTTC	CASTYGGLGSYEQYF
TRBV7-8	TRBD1	15	TRBJ1-1	once	TGTGCCAGCAGCTTAGTTACAGGGGTGAACACTGAAGCTTTCTTT	CASSLVTGVNTEAFF
TRBV12-2	NA	15	TRBJ1-4	NA	TGTGCAAGTCCCCATGTCAGGGCGGCTAATGAAAAACTGTTTTTT	CASPHVRAANEKLFF
TRBV30	NA	15	TRBJ2-7	NA	TGTGCCTGGAGTCGGGGGACCACGCAGGGAAGCGAGCAGTACTTC	CAWSRGTTQGSEQYF
TRBV11-1	NA	17	TRBJ1-2	NA	TGTGCCAGCAGCTTAACCCCAGGTAGCGGAGCTAACTATGGCTACACCTTC	CASSLTPGSGANYGYTF
TRBV19	TRBD2	16	TRBJ2-3	NA	TGTGCCAGTAGTATTGGCCCTGGACTAGCAATAGATACGCAGTATTTT	CASSIGPGLAIDTQYF
TRBV28	TRBD2	16	TRBJ2-5	few	TGTGCCAGCAGTACTGTAGCGGGGGGCTACCAAGAGACCCAGTACTTC	CASSTVAGGYQETQYF
TRBV7-3	NA	16	TRBJ1-3	NA	TGTGCCAGCAGCTTAACGGGCACGAGCTCTGGAAACACCATATATTTT	CASSLTGTSSGNTIYF
TRBV5-1	TRBD2	16	TRBJ2-3	NA	TGCGCCAGCAGCTTGGGACTAGCGGGAGGGGCAGATACGCAGTATTTT	CASSLGLAGGADTQYF
TRBV7-6	NA	13	TRBJ2-5	NA	TGTGCCAGCAGCTTAGATGTGGGGGAGACCCAGTACTTC	CASSLDVGETQYF
TRBV5-1	TRBD2	17	TRBJ2-5	NA	TGCGCCAGCAGCTGGGGGGGACTAGCAGACGTCCAAGAGACCCAGTACTTC	CASSWGGLADVQETQYF
TRBV5-1	NA	15	TRBJ1-2	few	TGCGCCAGCAGCTTGGATGGCAGGTTCCTCTCGGGCTACACCTTC	CASSLDGRFLSGYTF
TRBV5-5	TRBD1	14	TRBJ1-4	NA	TGTGCCAGCAGCCAGAGGACAGGGAATGAAAAACTGTTTTTT	CASSQRTGNEKLFF
TRBV5-1	NA	14	TRBJ1-1	once	TGCGCCAGCAGTTCTTCTCCTGCGAACACTGAAGCTTTCTTT	CASSSSPANTEAFF
TRBV4-3	TRBD2	16	TRBJ2-3	NA	TGCGCCAGCAGCCAAGACCTAGCGGGATCGTCAGATACGCAGTATTTT	CASSQDLAGSSDTQYF
TRBV29-1	NA	13	TRBJ1-1	NA	TGCAGCGCCGCCGAGGGGACGAACACTGAAGCTTTCTTT	CSAAEGTNTEAFF
TRBV5-5	NA	13	TRBJ2-7	NA	TGTGCCAGCAGCCTGGGAGCCAATTACGAGCAGTACTTC	CASSLGANYEQYF
TRBV5-1	TRBD1	15	TRBJ1-2	NA	TGCGCCAGCAGCTTAATGACAGGGAGTAACTATGGCTACACCTTC	CASSLMTGSNYGYTF
TRBV4-3	NA	16	TRBJ2-5	NA	TGCGCCAGCAGCCAAGAGGCAAGGGGCAGGCGGGAGACCCAGTACTTC	CASSQEARGRRETQYF
TRBV6-5	TRBD1	16	TRBJ2-7	NA	TGTGCCAGCAGTTACGGGATGGGACAGGGCTCCTACGAGCAGTACTTC	CASSYGMGQGSYEQYF
TRBV4-3	TRBD2	14	TRBJ2-1	NA	TGCGCCAGCAGCCCTAGCGGGAGGGCCCATGAGCAGTTCTTC	CASSPSGRAHEQFF
TRBV10-3	NA	14	TRBJ2-7	NA	TGTGCCATCAGAGGGGCGGACAGCGCCTACGAGCAGTACTTC	CAIRGADSAYEQYF
TRBV18	NA	14	TRBJ1-5	NA	TGTGCCAGCTCACCACTTTCAGGAAGTCAGCCCCAGCATTTT	CASSPLSGSQPQHF
TRBV28	NA	13	TRBJ1-5	once	TGTGCCAGCAGTTTCTGGGGGGATCAGCCCCAGCATTTT	CASSFWGDQPQHF
TRBV5-6	TRBD1	14	TRBJ2-7	NA	TGTGCCAGCAGCTTAGGACAGGGGAGGCACGAGCAGTACTTC	CASSLGQGRHEQYF
TRBV27	NA	15	TRBJ1-1	NA	TGTGCCAGCAGTTTACTCCAGGCACACAACACTGAAGCTTTCTTT	CASSLLQAHNTEAFF
TRBV21-1	NA	19	TRBJ1-5	NA	TGTGCCAGCACCCATGGCGGGGACAGGGGGGTGCTTGCTGGCCAGCCCCAGCATTTT	CASTHGGDRGVLAGQPQHF
TRBV28	NA	18	TRBJ2-2	NA	TGTGCCAGCAGTTTATTTGCGGCAGGGGTTACGAACACCGGGGAGCTGTTTTTT	CASSLFAAGVTNTGELFF
TRBV4-3	NA	15	TRBJ1-3	few	TGCGCCAGCAGCCAAGAGGGCACCTCTGGAAACACCATATATTTT	CASSQEGTSGNTIYF
TRBV5-1	TRBD2	16	TRBJ2-3	NA	TGCGCCAGCAGTATCACTAGCGGGGGGCTCATGGATACGCAGTATTTT	CASSITSGGLMDTQYF
TRBV7-9	NA	13	TRBJ2-7	NA	TGTGCCAGCAGCTTGGGGGGCTGGGACGAGCAGTACTTC	CASSLGGWDEQYF
TRBV30	TRBD2	14	TRBJ2-5	NA	TGTGCCTGGATAAGTAGCGGGGGATGGGAGACCCAGTACTTC	CAWISSGGWETQYF
TRBV5-1	NA	13	TRBJ2-3	NA	TGCGCCAGCAGCTTGGGACGCACAGATACGCAGTATTTT	CASSLGRTDTQYF
TRBV9	NA	14	TRBJ2-7	NA	TGTGCCAGCAGCGTAGAGCACGGATCCTACGAGCAGTACTTC	CASSVEHGSYEQYF
TRBV7-2	TRBD1	16	TRBJ1-1	NA	TGTGCCAGCAGCCCGCGGAGGGGGCTCCTCCACACTGAAGCTTTCTTT	CASSPRRGLLHTEAFF
TRBV5-4	TRBD2	16	TRBJ2-7	NA	TGTGCCAGCAGCCGCGGGACTAGCGGGACTCCCTACGAGCAGTACTTC	CASSRGTSGTPYEQYF
TRBV18	NA	14	TRBJ1-2	NA	TGTGCCAGCTCACCAGACGGAAATGGCTATGGCTACACCTTC	CASSPDGNGYGYTF
TRBV9	TRBD2	16	TRBJ2-3	NA	TGTGCCAGCAGCGTACAGACTAGCGGTCGCACAGATACGCAGTATTTT	CASSVQTSGRTDTQYF
TRBV4-1	TRBD2	17	TRBJ2-3	NA	TGCGCCAGCAGCCAAGAGGGGACTAGCGGGGTCACAGATACGCAGTATTTT	CASSQEGTSGVTDTQYF
TRBV5-1	NA	14	TRBJ1-3	NA	TGCGCCAGCAGCTTGGATGGGGCCGAAAACACCATATATTTT	CASSLDGAENTIYF
TRBV12-2	NA	15	TRBJ2-4	once	TGTGCAAGTCGCTTAATCGGGGGAGCCAAAAACATTCAGTACTTC	CASRLIGGAKNIQYF
TRBV5-6	TRBD1	15	TRBJ1-6	few	TGTGCCAGCAGCTTGATGCAGGGACAGGGTTCACCCCTCCACTTT	CASSLMQGQGSPLHF
TRBV19	NA	14	TRBJ2-3	NA	TGTGCCAGTAGGACCGGGACTAGCACAGATACGCAGTATTTT	CASRTGTSTDTQYF
TRBV19	TRBD2	18	TRBJ2-5	NA	TGTGCCAGTAGTATCACCGGGACTAGCGGGGGCTCACAAGAGACCCAGTACTTC	CASSITGTSGGSQETQYF
TRBV7-2	NA	13	TRBJ1-5	NA	TGTGCCAGCAGCTTAGCGGGCCCTTCGCCCCAGCATTTT	CASSLAGPSPQHF
TRBV7-2	NA	15	TRBJ2-2	NA	TGTGCCAGCAGCTTATCGGTAGGAAACACCGGGGAGCTGTTTTTT	CASSLSVGNTGELFF
TRBV27	NA	14	TRBJ2-7	NA	TGTGCCAGCAACCCTTCCGGGACACCCTACGAGCAGTACTTC	CASNPSGTPYEQYF
TRBV28	NA	13	TRBJ2-7	NA	TGTGCCAGCAGATCCCCAACCACCTACGAGCAGTACTTC	CASRSPTTYEQYF
TRBV7-2	NA	12	TRBJ2-1	NA	TGTGCCAGCAGCTTCCGGGATCGTGAGCAGTTCTTC	CASSFRDREQFF